This entry is about one T cell receptor beta chain. No patient escaped relapse after autologous stem cell transplantation, and brentuximab vedotin exposure varied. Some clones are missing from TCRdb's copy, which holds only in-frame ones; the method was immunoSEQ multiplex PCR. This sample has some 41,000 clones, with 86% found just once. This entry belongs to a study of PD-1 blockade in classical Hodgkin lymphoma. Source: peripheral blood mononuclear cells (PBMCs), taken before the second cycle of nivolumab. The receptor was isolated from a human donor with classical Hodgkin lymphoma.

DNA for the CDR3: TGTGCCACCAGCAGTGTCGTAGGAACACGGGAGCAGTACTTC. Translating it yields CATSSVVGTREQYF. The J gene is TRBJ2-7, the V gene TRBV15; no definite D call. V was trimmed by 3 bases and J by 7 bases, leaving 16 bases between them. There are 14 residues in the CDR3. CDR1 is LNHNV, CDR2 YYDKDF, per germline (reference sequence).